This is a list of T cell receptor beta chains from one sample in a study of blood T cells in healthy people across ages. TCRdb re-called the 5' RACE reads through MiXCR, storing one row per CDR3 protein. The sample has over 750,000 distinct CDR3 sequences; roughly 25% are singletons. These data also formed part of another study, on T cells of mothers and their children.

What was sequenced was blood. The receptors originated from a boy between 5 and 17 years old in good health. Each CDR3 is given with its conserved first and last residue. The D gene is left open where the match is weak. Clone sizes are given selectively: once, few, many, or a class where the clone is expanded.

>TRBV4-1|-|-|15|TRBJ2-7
CASSQAPGDTYEQYF
TGCGCCAGCAGCCAAGCGCCAGGAGACACCTACGAGCAGTACTTC
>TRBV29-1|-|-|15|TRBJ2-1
CSVDLGKGPDNEQFF
TGCAGCGTTGATTTGGGAAAGGGTCCGGACAATGAGCAGTTCTTC
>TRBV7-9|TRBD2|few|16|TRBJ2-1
CASSRLAGGLENEQFF
TGTGCCAGCAGTCGACTAGCGGGGGGACTCGAGAATGAGCAGTTCTTC
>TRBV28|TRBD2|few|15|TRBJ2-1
CASSFSAGVHNEQFF
TGTGCCAGCAGTTTCTCAGCGGGAGTCCACAATGAGCAGTTCTTC
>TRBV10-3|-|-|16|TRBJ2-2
CAISESGFEGTGELFF
TGTGCCATCAGTGAGTCGGGCTTCGAAGGGACCGGGGAGCTGTTTTTT
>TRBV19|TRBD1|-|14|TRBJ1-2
CASSTSTGDYGYTF
TGTGCCAGTAGTACTTCGACAGGGGACTATGGCTACACCTTC
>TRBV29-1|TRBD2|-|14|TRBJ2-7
CSVTGLAGVLEQYF
TGCAGCGTTACGGGACTAGCGGGGGTCCTCGAGCAGTACTTC
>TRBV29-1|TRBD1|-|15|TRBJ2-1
CSVIPGTATYNEQFF
TGCAGCGTTATCCCCGGGACAGCTACCTACAATGAGCAGTTCTTC
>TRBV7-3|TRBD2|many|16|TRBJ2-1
CASSLTSGGGFNEQFF
TGTGCCAGCAGCTTAACGAGCGGGGGGGGTTTCAATGAGCAGTTCTTC
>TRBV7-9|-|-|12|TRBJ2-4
CATLGAKNIQYF
TGTGCGACCTTGGGAGCCAAAAACATTCAGTACTTC
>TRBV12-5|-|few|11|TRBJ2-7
CASGLAGEQYF
TGTGCTAGTGGTTTGGCTGGGGAGCAGTACTTC
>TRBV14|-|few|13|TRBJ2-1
CASGIDVYNEQFF
TGTGCCAGCGGAATAGACGTCTACAATGAGCAGTTCTTC
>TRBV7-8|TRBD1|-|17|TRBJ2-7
CASSLRDGTGPPYEQYF
TGTGCCAGCAGCCTACGCGATGGGACAGGGCCTCCTTACGAGCAGTACTTC
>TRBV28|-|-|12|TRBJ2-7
CASSGNLYEQYF
TGTGCCAGCTCAGGGAATCTCTACGAGCAGTACTTC
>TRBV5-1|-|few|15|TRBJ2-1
CASSLGASPYNEQFF
TGCGCCAGCAGCTTGGGGGCCAGCCCCTACAATGAGCAGTTCTTC
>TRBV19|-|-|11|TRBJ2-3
CASLGPDTQYF
TGTGCCAGTCTAGGCCCGGATACGCAGTATTTT
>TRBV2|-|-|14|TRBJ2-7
CASSESRIAYEQYF
TGTGCCAGCAGTGAAAGCAGGATAGCCTACGAGCAGTACTTC
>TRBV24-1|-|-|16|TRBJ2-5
CATSDLGPSRRETQYF
TGTGCCACCAGTGACCTAGGACCGAGCAGGCGAGAGACCCAGTACTTC
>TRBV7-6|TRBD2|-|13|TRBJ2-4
CASSAGLAGGKYF
TGTGCCAGCAGCGCGGGACTAGCGGGAGGGAAGTACTTC
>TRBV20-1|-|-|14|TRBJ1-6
CSAQAGREDSPLHF
TGCAGTGCCCAAGCGGGACGGGAAGATTCACCCCTCCACTTT
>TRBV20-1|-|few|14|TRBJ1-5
CSASLGGDAQPQHF
TGCAGTGCTAGTCTGGGGGGCGACGCTCAGCCCCAGCATTTT
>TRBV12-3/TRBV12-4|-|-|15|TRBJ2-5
CASSLWLAETETQYF
TGTGCCAGCAGTTTATGGCTAGCAGAAACGGAGACCCAGTACTTC
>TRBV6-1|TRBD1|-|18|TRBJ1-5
CASSEVIWDRPYNQPQHF
TGTGCCAGCAGTGAAGTCATATGGGACAGGCCCTATAATCAGCCCCAGCATTTT
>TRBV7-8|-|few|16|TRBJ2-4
CASSLEGQLAKNIQYF
TGTGCCAGCAGCTTAGAGGGTCAACTAGCCAAAAACATTCAGTACTTC
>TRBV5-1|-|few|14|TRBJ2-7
CASSPGGHSYEQYF
TGCGCCAGCAGCCCGGGTGGCCACTCCTACGAGCAGTACTTC
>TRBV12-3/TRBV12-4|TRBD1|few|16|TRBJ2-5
CASSPTGGELKETQYF
TGTGCCAGCAGCCCGACAGGGGGCGAGTTGAAGGAGACCCAGTACTTC
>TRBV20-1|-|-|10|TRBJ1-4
CSARREKLFF
TGCAGTGCTAGAAGAGAAAAACTGTTTTTT
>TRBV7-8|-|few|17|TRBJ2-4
CASSLAATPNSKNIQYF
TGTGCCAGCAGCTTAGCGGCGACCCCGAATAGCAAAAACATTCAGTACTTC
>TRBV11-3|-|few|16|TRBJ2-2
CASTTRSLANTGELFF
TGTGCCAGCACTACCCGGAGCCTAGCGAACACCGGGGAGCTGTTTTTT
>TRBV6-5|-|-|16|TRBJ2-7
CASSYSYRGSSYEQYF
TGTGCCAGCAGTTACTCTTACCGAGGGAGCTCCTACGAGCAGTACTTC
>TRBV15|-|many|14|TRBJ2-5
CATSRGGIAETQYF
TGTGCCACCAGCAGAGGGGGAATAGCGGAGACCCAGTACTTC
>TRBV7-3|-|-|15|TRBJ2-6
CASSPGSGGANVLTF
TGTGCCAGCAGCCCGGGATCGGGAGGGGCCAACGTCCTGACTTTC
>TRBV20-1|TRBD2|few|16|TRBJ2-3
CSAPGLAGGRTDTQYF
TGCAGTGCCCCCGGACTAGCGGGGGGCCGCACAGATACGCAGTATTTT
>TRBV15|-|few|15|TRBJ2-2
CATSREGGRTGELFF
TGTGCCACCAGCAGAGAAGGGGGTAGAACCGGGGAGCTGTTTTTT
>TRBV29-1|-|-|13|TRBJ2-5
CSVEVPSLETRYF
TGCAGCGTTGAAGTTCCTAGCTTGGAGACCCGGTACTTC
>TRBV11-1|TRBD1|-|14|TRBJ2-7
CASSDDRGNYEQYF
TGTGCCAGCAGCGACGACAGGGGGAACTACGAGCAGTACTTC
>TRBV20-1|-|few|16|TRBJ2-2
CSASDRAAGENGELFF
TGCAGTGCTAGCGATCGGGCGGCAGGGGAAAATGGGGAGCTGTTTTTT
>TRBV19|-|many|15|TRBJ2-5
CASSIDLRGRETQYF
TGTGCCAGTAGTATAGATCTTCGGGGGCGGGAGACCCAGTACTTC
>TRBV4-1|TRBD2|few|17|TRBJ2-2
CASSQEPGGVFTGELFF
TGCGCCAGCAGCCAAGAGCCGGGAGGGGTTTTTACCGGGGAGCTGTTTTTT
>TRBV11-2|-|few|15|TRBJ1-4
CASSLTARTNEKLFF
TGTGCCAGCAGTCTTACAGCCCGAACTAATGAAAAACTGTTTTTT